This T cell receptor (beta chain) was captured by sequencing in a study of T cells in Graves' hyperthyroidism and ophthalmopathy. Study summary: Peripheral blood collection took place at initial diagnosis, before any treatment.

This clonotype occurred many times. Its antigen is as yet unknown. V lost 3 bases, J lost 0 bases, and 3 bases stayed unmatched. The CDR3 totals 15 residues. From germline, CDR1 is DFQATT and CDR2 SNEGSKA (reference sequence). Amplification yielded TCR beta CDR3 regions, with RNA transcripts as the source. First-round RT-PCR targeting the TCR CDR3 was performed with the HTBI primer set. TCRdb processed the multiplex PCR reads anew with MiXCR; each CDR3 protein has one entry. The sample consists of approximately 600,000 distinct CDR3 sequences, roughly 14% of them appearing once. General study findings and limits: Blood also showed most of the thyroid clonotypes that were expanded above 0.001.

Enrolled ophthalmopathy patients presented with a Clinical Activity Score of at least 3, a NOSPECS grade of at least 4, and disease duration under 3 months. The PBMCs were sourced from fresh peripheral blood (about 10 ml). The source of this sequence is a woman between 40 and 55 years old with Graves' ophthalmopathy. The V and J genes are TRBV20-1 and TRBJ2-2; 8 bases match TRBD1. The sequenced sample consisted of blood. CDR3 sequence: CSARDRDANTGELFF. In nucleotides, the CDR3 is TGCAGTGCTAGGGACAGGGACGCGAACACCGGGGAGCTGTTTTTT.